Listed below are T cell receptor beta chains from one sample, sequenced in a study of tumor-infiltrating lymphocytes in primary liver carcinoma. TCRdb called the multiplex PCR reads again in MiXCR, with one record for every CDR3 protein. The table lists 20,000 to 25,000 distinct CDR3 sequences, about 80% of them singletons. Sample: liver tumor tissue from sampling region 1. These receptors all stem from a woman under 40 with primary liver carcinoma and hepatitis B virus infection. Each CDR3 is given with its conserved first and last residue. D genes are given only for firm matches. Clone size is shown for a subset of rows, as once, few, many or a class of expanded clone.

v_gene	abundance	j_gene	d_gene	CDR3nt	CDR3aa
TRBV4-2	NA	TRBJ1-2	NA	TGTGGCAGCAGCCCGGGACACTATGACTACACCTTT	CGSSPGHYDYTF
TRBV6-1	large	TRBJ2-4	NA	TGTGCCACTTGTGGGCGGAGGGTCCTGGTAGCCAAAAACATTCAGTACTTC	CATCGRRVLVAKNIQYF
TRBV12-3/TRBV12-4	few	TRBJ2-2	NA	TGTACCAGCAGCCCCGGTCGGGATCGACTTATCGGGGAGCTGTTTTTT	CTSSPGRDRLIGELFF
TRBV4-1	few	TRBJ1-2	NA	TGCGCCAGCAGCGACAGCTATGGCTACACCTTC	CASSDSYGYTF
TRBV7-8	NA	TRBJ2-1	NA	TGTGCCAGCGGCTTAGGGCGGGGCAGGGGACAGAATGAGCAGTTCTTC	CASGLGRGRGQNEQFF
TRBV11-3	once	TRBJ2-3	NA	TGTGTCAGCAGCTTTGGGACGCCGATGACACCGCAGTATTTT	CVSSFGTPMTPQYF
TRBV5-6	NA	TRBJ2-3	TRBD2	TGTTCCAGCAGCCCGCTAGCGGGAGTAGATACGCTGTATTTT	CSSSPLAGVDTLYF
TRBV28	NA	TRBJ2-3	TRBD2	TGTGCCAGCAATCCCGAGACTAGCGCGAGAAGCACAGATACGCAGTATTTT	CASNPETSARSTDTQYF
TRBV4-3	NA	TRBJ2-7	TRBD1	TGCGCCAGCAACCAATATCGATGGACAGGGCGGGATCAGTACTTC	CASNQYRWTGRDQYF
TRBV11-3	NA	TRBJ2-1	NA	TGTGCCAGCAGTTCAACGGAACACGGCTTCTTGGATGGGCAGTTGTTC	CASSSTEHGFLDGQLF
TRBV11-1	NA	TRBJ2-1	NA	TGTGCCAGCAGCCTGAGATATGCCTCCTACAATGAGCAGTTCTTC	CASSLRYASYNEQFF
TRBV6-6	NA	TRBJ2-3	NA	TGTGTCAGCAGTTCCACCTTAGACCGGGGAGGCCAGATATGGCACTATTTT	CVSSSTLDRGGQIWHYF
TRBV11-2	NA	TRBJ2-3	TRBD2	TGTGCCAGCAGCTTAGGGGCTAGCGGGATGGATACGCGGTATTTT	CASSLGASGMDTRYF
TRBV11-3	NA	TRBJ1-6	NA	TGTGACAGCAGCCTTAAGTGGAACTATAATTCACCCCTCCACTTT	CDSSLKWNYNSPLHF
TRBV4-3	few	TRBJ2-2	NA	TGCGCTAGTAAACTTGGCACCGGGGAGCTGTTTTTT	CASKLGTGELFF
TRBV21-1	NA	TRBJ1-1	NA	TGTGCCAGCAGCTTCCGATTCGTGAACACTGAAGCTTTCTTT	CASSFRFVNTEAFF